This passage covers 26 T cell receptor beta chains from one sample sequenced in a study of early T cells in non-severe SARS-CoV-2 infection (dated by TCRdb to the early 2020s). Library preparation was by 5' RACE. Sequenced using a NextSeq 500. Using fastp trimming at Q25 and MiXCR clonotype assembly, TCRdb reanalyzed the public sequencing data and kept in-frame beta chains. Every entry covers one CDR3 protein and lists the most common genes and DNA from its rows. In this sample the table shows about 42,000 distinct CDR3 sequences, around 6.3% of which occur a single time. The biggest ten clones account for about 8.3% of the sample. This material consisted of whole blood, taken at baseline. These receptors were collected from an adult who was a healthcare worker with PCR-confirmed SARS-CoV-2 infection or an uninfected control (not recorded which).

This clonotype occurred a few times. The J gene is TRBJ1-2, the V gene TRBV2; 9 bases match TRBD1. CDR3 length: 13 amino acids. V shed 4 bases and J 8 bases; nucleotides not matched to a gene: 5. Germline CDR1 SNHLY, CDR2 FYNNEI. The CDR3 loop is CASSARDRAGYTF. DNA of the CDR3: TGTGCCAGCAGTGCGAGGGACAGGGCGGGCTACACCTTC. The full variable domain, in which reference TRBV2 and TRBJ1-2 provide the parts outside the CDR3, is EPEVTQTPSHQVTQMGQEVILRCVPISNHLYFYWYRQILGQKVEFLVSFYNNEISEKSEIFDDQFSVERPDGSNFTLKIRSTKLEDSAMYFCASSARDRAGYTFGSGTRLTVV.

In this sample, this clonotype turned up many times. CDR3 DNA: TGTGCCAGCTCACCCGACAGAAACTATGGCTACACCTTC. Its protein product is CASSPDRNYGYTF. This sequence joins TRBV18 and TRBJ1-2, with D perhaps TRBD1 (5 bases). The V gene lost 3 bases and the J gene lost 2 bases, with 7 bases spanning the gap. Germline CDR1 and CDR2: KGHSH and LQKENI. The CDR3 has 13 amino acids.

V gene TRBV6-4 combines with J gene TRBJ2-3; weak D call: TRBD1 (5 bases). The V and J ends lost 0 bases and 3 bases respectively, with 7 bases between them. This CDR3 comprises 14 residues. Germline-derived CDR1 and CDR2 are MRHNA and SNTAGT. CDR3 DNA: TGTGCCAGCAGTGACTCACCAGGGACAGATACGCAGTATTTT. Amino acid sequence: CASSDSPGTDTQYF.

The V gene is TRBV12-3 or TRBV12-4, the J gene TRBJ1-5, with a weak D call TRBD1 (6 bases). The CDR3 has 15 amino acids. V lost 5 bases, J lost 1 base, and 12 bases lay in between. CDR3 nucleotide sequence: TGTGCCAGCAGTCGCCAGGGGCACAGCAATCAGCCCCAGCATTTT. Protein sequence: CASSRQGHSNQPQHF.

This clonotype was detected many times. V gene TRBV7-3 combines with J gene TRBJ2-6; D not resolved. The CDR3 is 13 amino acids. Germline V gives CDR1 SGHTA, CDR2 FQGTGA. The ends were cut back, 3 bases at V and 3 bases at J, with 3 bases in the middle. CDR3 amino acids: CASSLLGANVLTF. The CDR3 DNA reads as TGTGCCAGCAGCTTGCTTGGGGCCAACGTCCTGACTTTC.

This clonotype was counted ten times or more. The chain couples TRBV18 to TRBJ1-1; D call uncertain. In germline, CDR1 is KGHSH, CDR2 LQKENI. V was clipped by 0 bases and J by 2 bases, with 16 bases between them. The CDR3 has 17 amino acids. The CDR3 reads CASSPPGSSLRNTEAFF. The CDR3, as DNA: TGTGCCAGCTCACCACCGGGATCCAGCTTGCGAAACACTGAAGCTTTCTTT.

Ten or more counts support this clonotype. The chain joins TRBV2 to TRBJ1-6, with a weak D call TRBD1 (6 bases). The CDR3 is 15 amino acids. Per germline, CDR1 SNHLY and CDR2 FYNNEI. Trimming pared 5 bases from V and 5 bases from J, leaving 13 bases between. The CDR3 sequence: CASSPRDKHNSPLHF. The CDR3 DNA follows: TGTGCCAGCAGTCCCCGGGACAAACATAATTCACCCCTCCACTTT.

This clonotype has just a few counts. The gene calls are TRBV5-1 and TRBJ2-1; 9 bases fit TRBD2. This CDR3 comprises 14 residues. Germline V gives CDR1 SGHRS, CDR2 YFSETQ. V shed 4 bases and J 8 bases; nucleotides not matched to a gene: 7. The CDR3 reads CASSRSGGGDEQFF. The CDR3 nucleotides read TGCGCCAGCAGCCGTAGCGGGGGAGGGGATGAGCAGTTCTTC.

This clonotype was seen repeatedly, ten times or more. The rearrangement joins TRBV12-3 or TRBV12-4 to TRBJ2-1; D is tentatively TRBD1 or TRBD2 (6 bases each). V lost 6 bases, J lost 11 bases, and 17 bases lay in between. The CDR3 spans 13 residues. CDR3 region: CASSPGTGAQQFF. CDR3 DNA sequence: TGTGCCAGCAGCCCCGGGACGGGGGCTCAGCAGTTCTTC.

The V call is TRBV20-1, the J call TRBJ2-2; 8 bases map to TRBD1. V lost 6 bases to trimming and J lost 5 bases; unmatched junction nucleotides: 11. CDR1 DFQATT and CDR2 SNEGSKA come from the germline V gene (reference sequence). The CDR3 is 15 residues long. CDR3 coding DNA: TGCAGTGCGCACCTCCGGACAGGGCATACCGGGGAGCTGTTTTTT. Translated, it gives CSAHLRTGHTGELFF.

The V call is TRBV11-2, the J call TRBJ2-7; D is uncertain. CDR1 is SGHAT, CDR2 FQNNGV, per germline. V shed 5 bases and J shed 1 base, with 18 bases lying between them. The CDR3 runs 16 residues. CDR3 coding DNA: TGTGCCAGCAGCCACTACGGACGGACGGAATCCTACGAGCAGTACTTC. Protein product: CASSHYGRTESYEQYF.

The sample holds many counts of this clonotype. This chain's CDR3 is CASSQSRRNQPQHF. CDR3 DNA: TGTGCCAGCAGTCAGTCCAGACGCAATCAGCCCCAGCATTTT. The chain uses TRBV12-3 or TRBV12-4 and TRBJ1-5; no definite D call. Between the trimmed V and J ends, which lost 5 bases and 2 bases, there was a span of 10 bases. The CDR3 sequence is 14 residues long.

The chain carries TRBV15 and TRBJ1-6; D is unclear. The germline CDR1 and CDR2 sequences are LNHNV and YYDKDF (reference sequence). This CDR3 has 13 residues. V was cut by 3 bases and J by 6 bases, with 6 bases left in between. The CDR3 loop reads CATSRDGNSPLHF. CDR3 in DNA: TGTGCCACCAGCAGGGACGGTAATTCACCCCTCCACTTT.

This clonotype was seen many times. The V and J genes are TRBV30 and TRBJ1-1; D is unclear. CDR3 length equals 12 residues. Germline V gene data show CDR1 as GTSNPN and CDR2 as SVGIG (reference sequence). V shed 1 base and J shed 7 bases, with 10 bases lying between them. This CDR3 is CAWSGGRYEAFF. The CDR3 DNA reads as TGTGCCTGGAGTGGCGGACGTTATGAAGCTTTCTTT.

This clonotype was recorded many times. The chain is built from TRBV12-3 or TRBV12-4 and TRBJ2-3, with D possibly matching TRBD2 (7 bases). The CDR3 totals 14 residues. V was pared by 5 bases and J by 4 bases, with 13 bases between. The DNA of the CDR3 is TGTGCCAGCAGTCGCGGGGGCGGAGCAGATACGCAGTATTTT. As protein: CASSRGGGADTQYF.

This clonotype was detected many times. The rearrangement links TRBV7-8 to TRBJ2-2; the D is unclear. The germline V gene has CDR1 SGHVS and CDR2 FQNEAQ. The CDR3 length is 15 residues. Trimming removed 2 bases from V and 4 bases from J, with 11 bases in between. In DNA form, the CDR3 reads TGTGCCAGCAGCTTATATAGGTTCGGCACCGGGGAGCTGTTTTTT. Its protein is CASSLYRFGTGELFF.

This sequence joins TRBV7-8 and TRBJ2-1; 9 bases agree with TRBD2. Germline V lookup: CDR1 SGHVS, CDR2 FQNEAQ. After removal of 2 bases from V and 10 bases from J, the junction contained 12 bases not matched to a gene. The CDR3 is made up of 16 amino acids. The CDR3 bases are TGTGCCAGCAGCTTATTAATCTTTAGCGGGGGAGAGGAGCAGTTCTTC. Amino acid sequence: CASSLLIFSGGEEQFF.

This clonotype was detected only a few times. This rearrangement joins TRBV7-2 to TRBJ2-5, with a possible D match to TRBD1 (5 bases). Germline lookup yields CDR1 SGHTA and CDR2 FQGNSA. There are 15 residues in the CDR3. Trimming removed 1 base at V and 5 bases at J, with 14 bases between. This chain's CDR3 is CASSLEAGNYETQYF. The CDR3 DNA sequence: TGTGCCAGCAGCTTAGAGGCAGGGAATTATGAGACCCAGTACTTC.

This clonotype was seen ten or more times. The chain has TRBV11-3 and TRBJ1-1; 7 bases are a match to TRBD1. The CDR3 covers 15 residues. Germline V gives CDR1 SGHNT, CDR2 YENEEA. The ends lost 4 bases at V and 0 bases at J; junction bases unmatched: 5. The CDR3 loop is CASSSTGSMNTEAFF. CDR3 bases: TGTGCCAGCAGCTCGACAGGGTCCATGAACACTGAAGCTTTCTTT.

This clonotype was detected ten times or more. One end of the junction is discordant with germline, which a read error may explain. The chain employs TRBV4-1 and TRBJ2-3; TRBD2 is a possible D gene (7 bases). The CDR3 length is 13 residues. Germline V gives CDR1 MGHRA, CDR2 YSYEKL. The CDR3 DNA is TGCGCCAGCAGCCAAGCCGTGACGGGGGGCCCATCTTTC. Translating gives CASSQAVTGGPSF.

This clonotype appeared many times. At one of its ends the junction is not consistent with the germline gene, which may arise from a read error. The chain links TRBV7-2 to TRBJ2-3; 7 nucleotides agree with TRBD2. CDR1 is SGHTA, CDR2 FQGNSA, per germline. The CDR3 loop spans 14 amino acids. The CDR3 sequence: CASSLAGSTDTQYF. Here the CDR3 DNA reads TGTGCCAGCAGTTTAGCGGGCTCCACAGATACGCAGTATTTT.

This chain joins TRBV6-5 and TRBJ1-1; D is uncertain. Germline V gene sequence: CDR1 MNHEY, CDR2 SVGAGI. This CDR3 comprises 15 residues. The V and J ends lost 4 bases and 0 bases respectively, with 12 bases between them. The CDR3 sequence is CASSSAWEMNTEAFF. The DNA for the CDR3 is TGTGCCAGCAGTTCCGCATGGGAGATGAACACTGAAGCTTTCTTT.

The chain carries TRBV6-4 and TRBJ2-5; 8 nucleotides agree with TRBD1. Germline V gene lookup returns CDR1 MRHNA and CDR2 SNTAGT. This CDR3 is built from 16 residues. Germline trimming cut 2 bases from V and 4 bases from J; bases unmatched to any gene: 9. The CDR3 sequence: CASSDPSAGGLETQYF. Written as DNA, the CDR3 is TGTGCCAGCAGTGACCCCTCGGCAGGGGGCTTAGAGACCCAGTACTTC.

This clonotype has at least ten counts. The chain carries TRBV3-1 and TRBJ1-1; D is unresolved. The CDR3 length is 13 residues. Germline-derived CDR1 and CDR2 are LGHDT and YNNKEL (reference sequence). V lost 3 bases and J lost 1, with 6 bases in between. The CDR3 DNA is TGTGCCAGCAGCCACGGAGGGAACACTGAAGCTTTCTTT. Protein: CASSHGGNTEAFF.

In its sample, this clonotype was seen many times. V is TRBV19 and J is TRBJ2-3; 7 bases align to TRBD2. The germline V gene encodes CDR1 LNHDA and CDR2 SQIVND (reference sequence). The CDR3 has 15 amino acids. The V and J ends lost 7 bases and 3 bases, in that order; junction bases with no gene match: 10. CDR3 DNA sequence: TGTGCCAGTACCGGACTAGATGACCTAACAGATACGCAGTATTTT. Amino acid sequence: CASTGLDDLTDTQYF.

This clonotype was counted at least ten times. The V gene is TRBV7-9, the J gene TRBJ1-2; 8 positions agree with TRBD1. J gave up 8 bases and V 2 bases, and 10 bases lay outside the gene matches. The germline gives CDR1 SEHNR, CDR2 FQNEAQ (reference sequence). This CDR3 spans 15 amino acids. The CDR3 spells CASSLMAQGAKGYTF. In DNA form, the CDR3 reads TGTGCCAGCAGCTTAATGGCCCAGGGGGCAAAAGGCTACACCTTC.